Detailed here is one T cell receptor beta chain. Profiled with immunoSEQ multiplex PCR; TCRdb holds only in-frame clones, not every one. The sample includes approximately 200,000 clones, about 90% seen only once; the top ten take 0.95% to 1.5%. The data stem from a study of blood T cell repertoires in COVID-19. The CDR3 sequence is 13 residues long. V was clipped by 9 bases and J by 3 bases, with 15 bases between them. Germline CDR1 and CDR2: LNHDA and SQIVND (reference sequence). Cohort 3 donors were reported recovered after two negative PCRs, clearance, or symptom resolution. The sequenced sample consisted of PBMCs or T cells enriched from blood (not recorded which). The rearrangement links TRBV19 to TRBJ2-7; a weak D match, TRBD1 (5 bases). The origin of this receptor is a man younger than 45 who had recovered from COVID-19. DNA for the CDR3: TGTGCCAGCAAAGACAGTACGATCTACGAGCAGTACTTC. Translating gives CASKDSTIYEQYF.